Below, one TCR beta chain is given with its context. Its antigen remains unknown. The data were taken from a study of beta chain features in type 1 diabetes. Study background: The study examined around 98,000,000 sorted cells across all samples. Overall study results and limits: Within each of all four CD4+ subsets, Type 1 diabetes patients had TCRB CDR3s that were moderately but significantly shorter. Shorter templates might be favored by PCR, equally in patients and controls.

There are 14 residues in the CDR3. CDR1 and CDR2 (germline): SSHAT, FNYEAQ (reference sequence). V lost 1 base and J lost 0, with 5 bases in between. Every sorted population was more than 98% pure. Expressed TCRB transcripts were sequenced because the entire RNA isolate underwent reverse transcription. Naive, central memory and regulatory T cell samples averaged about 3.57 million reads. The method was immunoSEQ multiplex PCR; TCRdb's version includes in-frame clones alone and lacks a portion of them. The sample includes around 160,000 clones, around 63% of them seen just once. Source material: naive CD4+ T cells from blood. The chain carries TRBV7-7 and TRBJ2-3; D is unresolved. This receptor was identified in a man in his thirties or forties with type 1 diabetes. CDR3 nucleotide sequence: TGTGCCAGCAGCTTAGGTCAGAGCACAGATACGCAGTATTTT. It codes for CASSLGQSTDTQYF.